These 30 T cell receptor beta chains were all obtained from the same sample, sequenced in a study of shared clonotypes between healthy human individuals. Naive-designated CD8 cells lacked CD45RO, were positively enriched for CCR7, and omitted terminally differentiated effector memory CD45RA+ cells. Sequenced by immunoSEQ multiplex PCR; TCRdb stores in-frame clones only, minus some. The data show some 2,100,000 clones, more than 85% seen once. The source material was naive CD8+ T cells from PBMCs. These receptors were collected from a man between 18 and 29 years old in good health. Some clones in this sample may be carry-over from other donors' samples.

This chain connects TRBV9 to TRBJ2-1, with 7 bases aligning to TRBD2. The CDR3 runs to 15 residues. Germline V gives CDR1 SGDLS, CDR2 YYNGEE. Trimming removed 0 bases from V and 5 bases from J; junction bases left unmatched: 5. CDR3 loop: CASSVGGGVNNEQFF. CDR3 DNA sequence: TGTGCCAGCAGCGTAGGGGGAGGGGTTAACAATGAGCAGTTCTTC.

Of note for this clone: Other nucleotide sequences from this sample produce the same CDR3. V and J are TRBV7-9 and TRBJ1-2, with 8 bases fitting TRBD1. CDR1 is SEHNR and CDR2 is FQNEAQ in the germline V gene (reference sequence). Trimming cost V 5 bases and J 3 bases; bases outside gene matches: 5. The CDR3 length is 14 residues. Written as DNA, the CDR3 is TGTGCCAGCAGCCTGACAGGGGCGGACTATGGCTACACCTTC. Translation gives CASSLTGADYGYTF.

The CDR3, as DNA: TGCGCCAGCAGCTATGGGACAGGGAGCTCCTACGAGCAGTACTTC. It translates to CASSYGTGSSYEQYF. The chain employs TRBV5-1 and TRBJ2-7; TRBD1 aligns across 9 bases. The CDR3 covers 15 residues. V shed 3 bases and J 0 bases; nucleotides not matched to a gene: 4. Germline CDR1 and CDR2: SGHRS and YFSETQ. The full variable domain, rest sourced from reference TRBV5-1 and TRBJ2-7, is KAGVTQTPRYLIKTRGQQVTLSCSPISGHRSVSWYQQTPGQGLQFLFEYFSETQRNKGNFPGRFSGRQFSNSRSEMNVSTLELGDSALYLCASSYGTGSSYEQYFGPGTRLTVT.

The V gene is TRBV6-5, the J gene TRBJ2-1; the match to TRBD2 covers 10 bases. From germline, CDR1 is MNHEY and CDR2 SVGAGI. The CDR3 length is 15 residues. The V gene end was trimmed by 0 bases and the J gene end by 6 bases; junction bases not matched to a gene: 2. CDR3 protein: CASSYSRTSGNEQFF. The DNA for the CDR3 is TGTGCCAGCAGTTACTCTCGGACTAGCGGCAATGAGCAGTTCTTC.

Remarks on this clone: The sample has other DNA sequences that encode this CDR3 too. The rearrangement uses TRBV6-5 and TRBJ2-2; D could derive from TRBD1 or TRBD2 (5 bases each). There are 14 residues in the CDR3. Germline V gene lookup returns CDR1 MNHEY and CDR2 SVGAGI. Trimming left V 0 bases short and J 4 bases short, with 6 bases between. The CDR3 region is CASSYSGATGELFF. DNA of the CDR3: TGTGCCAGCAGTTACTCCGGGGCCACCGGGGAGCTGTTTTTT.

The chain carries TRBV2 and TRBJ2-5, with D perhaps matching TRBD1 or TRBD2 (5 bases each). V shed 4 bases and J shed 5 bases, with 17 bases lying between them. Germline values: CDR1 SNHLY, CDR2 FYNNEI. CDR3 size: 15 residues. This CDR3 reads CASSGSGSGPETQYF. The CDR3 DNA is TGTGCCAGCAGTGGTTCAGGGTCGGGGCCGGAGACCCAGTACTTC. Full variable domain (missing parts from reference TRBV2 and TRBJ2-5): EPEVTQTPSHQVTQMGQEVILRCVPISNHLYFYWYRQILGQKVEFLVSFYNNEISEKSEIFDDQFSVERPDGSNFTLKIRSTKLEDSAMYFCASSGSGSGPETQYFGPGTRLLVL.

V is TRBV27 and J is TRBJ2-7; 7 nucleotides align to TRBD2. The CDR3 sequence is 14 residues long. Germline V gene data show CDR1 as MNHEY and CDR2 as SMNVEV (reference sequence). J was trimmed by 5 bases and V by 11 bases; bases with no gene match: 15. This CDR3 is CAPREGGRANEQYF. Here the CDR3 DNA reads TGTGCCCCTAGGGAGGGAGGGAGGGCCAACGAGCAGTACTTC.

The chain employs TRBV6-5 and TRBJ1-1, with 7 bases identical to TRBD1. The CDR3 loop spans 14 amino acids. J lost 5 bases, V lost 6 bases, and 9 bases had no gene match. The germline V gene encodes CDR1 MNHEY and CDR2 SVGAGI. The CDR3 loop reads CASSNPPRGTEAFF. CDR3 DNA sequence: TGTGCCAGCAGCAATCCCCCCAGGGGGACTGAAGCTTTCTTT.

The chain recombines TRBV11-2 with TRBJ1-4; no definite D call. Germline loops: CDR1 SGHAT, CDR2 FQNNGV. V was trimmed by 3 bases and J by 2 bases, leaving 13 bases between them. This CDR3 is built from 16 residues. CDR3 bases: TGTGCCAGCAGCTTCCCCCTGGGGAGCACTAATGAAAAACTGTTTTTT. It translates to CASSFPLGSTNEKLFF.

This chain connects TRBV19 to TRBJ2-6; weak D call: TRBD1 (6 bases). CDR3 length: 17 amino acids. With 9 bases removed from V and 0 bases from J, the gap between germline ends came to 18 bases. In germline, CDR1 is LNHDA, CDR2 SQIVND (reference sequence). The CDR3 sequence: CASADRMLSSGANVLTF. DNA of the CDR3: TGTGCCAGCGCGGACAGAATGCTCAGCTCTGGGGCCAACGTCCTGACTTTC.

As for this clone: The sample holds other DNA sequences that translate to the same CDR3. The V gene is TRBV9, the J gene TRBJ2-3; D not resolved. Germline V gives CDR1 SGDLS, CDR2 YYNGEE. Trimming took 5 bases from V and 1 from J, leaving 8 bases between them. This CDR3 contains 13 residues. CDR3 in DNA: TGTGCCAGCAGGGGCCAGGGCACAGATACGCAGTATTTT. It specifies CASRGQGTDTQYF.

The chain recombines TRBV30 with TRBJ2-1; D remains unclear. The CDR3 has 12 amino acids. Germline V gene data show CDR1 as GTSNPN and CDR2 as SVGIG (reference sequence). The V gene lost 2 bases and the J gene lost 4 bases, with 6 bases spanning the gap. The DNA for the CDR3 is TGTGCCTGGAGTCCTTCTTACAATGAGCAGTTCTTC. Protein product: CAWSPSYNEQFF.

The chain has TRBV28 and TRBJ1-1, with D perhaps matching TRBD1 (5 bases). Trimming stripped 1 base from V and 3 bases from J, with 12 bases between. Per the germline V gene, CDR1 is MDHEN and CDR2 is SYDVKM. The CDR3 totals 15 residues. CDR3 sequence reads: CASSLSPGIDTEAFF. The DNA for the CDR3 is TGTGCCAGCAGTTTATCACCAGGGATCGACACTGAAGCTTTCTTT.

This clone occurred once. Other DNA sequences in this sample translate to the same CDR3. The chain combines TRBV5-1 with TRBJ2-3; D may correspond to TRBD1 or TRBD2 (5 bases each). V was clipped by 4 bases and J by 0 bases, with 12 bases between them. The CDR3 has 15 amino acids. The germline gives CDR1 SGHRS, CDR2 YFSETQ. The CDR3 sequence is CASSPRDGSTDTQYF. CDR3 nucleotide sequence: TGCGCCAGCAGCCCCAGGGACGGGAGCACAGATACGCAGTATTTT.

V is TRBV7-9 and J is TRBJ1-2; 7 nucleotides agree with TRBD1. The J segment lost 2 bases and the V segment lost 0 bases, leaving 9 bases of the junction unmatched. The CDR3 runs to 17 residues. Looked up from germline, CDR1 is SEHNR and CDR2 is FQNEAQ (reference sequence). The CDR3 loop is CASSLAHRDRENYGYTF. In nucleotides, the CDR3 is TGTGCCAGCAGCTTAGCGCATCGAGACAGGGAGAACTATGGCTACACCTTC.

This clone showed up just once. This sequence joins TRBV15 and TRBJ2-3, with TRBD2 matching 11 bases. The CDR3 loop spans 16 amino acids. Germline V gene lookup returns CDR1 LNHNV and CDR2 YYDKDF (reference sequence). J lost 13 bases, V lost 6 bases, and 18 bases had no gene match. This chain's CDR3 is CATRDGTGRLAGSEYF. The CDR3 region has the DNA TGTGCCACCAGGGACGGGACAGGGAGACTAGCGGGATCGGAGTATTTT.

The CDR3 DNA follows: TGCGCCAGCAGCTCCCGGGACCAACCCGAGCAGTACTTC. It is translated as CASSSRDQPEQYF. The J gene is TRBJ2-7, the V gene TRBV5-1; D is perhaps TRBD1 or TRBD2 (5 bases each). V was trimmed by 3 bases and J by 6 bases, leaving 13 bases between them. The CDR3 loop spans 13 amino acids. Germline V gene sequence: CDR1 SGHRS, CDR2 YFSETQ.

The rearrangement uses TRBV19 and TRBJ2-1; weak D call: TRBD2 (6 bases). CDR1 is LNHDA, CDR2 SQIVND, per germline (reference sequence). The V and J ends lost 6 bases and 10 bases respectively, with 16 bases between them. The CDR3 runs to 13 residues. CDR3 protein: CASSWDSTREQFF. The CDR3 bases are TGTGCCAGTAGCTGGGACTCAACGAGGGAGCAGTTCTTC.

A note on this clone: This specimen includes other DNA sequences encoding the same CDR3. This chain links TRBV19 with TRBJ1-1; 8 nucleotides agree with TRBD1. This CDR3 spans 14 amino acids. The ends lost 3 bases at V and 1 base at J; junction bases unmatched: 1. CDR1 LNHDA and CDR2 SQIVND come from the germline V gene (reference sequence). The CDR3 region has the DNA TGTGCCAGTAGTATTACAGGGGGGAACACTGAAGCTTTCTTT. This gives the protein CASSITGGNTEAFF.

CDR3 coding DNA: TGTGCCAGCAGCGCTTCGTACAGGGGAGGTTTTAACGAGCAGTACTTC. Protein product: CASSASYRGGFNEQYF. This chain joins TRBV9 and TRBJ2-7, with a possible D match to TRBD1 (7 bases). Germline V gives CDR1 SGDLS, CDR2 YYNGEE. This CDR3 has 16 residues. The V gene lost 3 bases and the J gene lost 5 bases, with 21 bases spanning the gap.

The genes are TRBV5-6 and TRBJ2-5; D uncertain. Trimming removed 2 bases at V and 5 bases at J, with 7 bases between. CDR1 and CDR2 from the germline V gene are SGHDT and YYEEEE. The CDR3 has 12 residues. The CDR3, as DNA: TGTGCCAGCAGCTTTTCGCGGGAGACCCAGTACTTC. This translates into CASSFSRETQYF. Looking up the rest from reference TRBV5-6 and TRBJ2-5 gives the full variable domain: DAGVTQSPTHLIKTRGQQVTLRCSPKSGHDTVSWYQQALGQGPQFIFQYYEEEERQRGNFPDRFSGHQFPNYSSELNVNALLLGDSALYLCASSFSRETQYFGPGTRLLVL.

The chain is built from TRBV10-3 and TRBJ2-1, with 10 bases aligning to TRBD1. The CDR3 runs 14 residues. V lost 6 bases, J lost 6 bases, and 5 bases stayed unmatched. From germline, CDR1 is ENHRY and CDR2 SYGVKD. DNA of the CDR3: TGTGCCATCAGGGGAGGGACAGGGGCCAATGAGCAGTTCTTC. Amino acids: CAIRGGTGANEQFF.

This chain links TRBV27 with TRBJ1-4; TRBD1 is a possible D gene (5 bases). CDR1 MNHEY and CDR2 SMNVEV come from the germline V gene (reference sequence). Trimming shortened V by 3 bases and J by 7 bases, and 15 bases separated the two germline ends. The CDR3 extends over 15 amino acids. DNA of the CDR3: TGTGCCAGCAGTTTCTCAGGGCCGGTTATTGAAAAACTGTTTTTT. Protein product: CASSFSGPVIEKLFF.

V and J are TRBV27 and TRBJ1-5; TRBD1 matches at 8 bases. CDR3 length equals 13 residues. Germline-derived CDR1 and CDR2 are MNHEY and SMNVEV (reference sequence). The ends lost 2 bases at V and 7 bases at J; junction bases unmatched: 1. CDR3 loop: CASSLDRGQPQHF. Here the CDR3 DNA reads TGTGCCAGCAGTTTAGACAGGGGCCAGCCCCAGCATTTT.

The chain links TRBV5-1 to TRBJ2-7; D is unresolved. Trimming took off 3 bases at V and 2 bases at J, with 18 bases between the two ends. This CDR3 comprises 16 residues. Germline CDR1 SGHRS, CDR2 YFSETQ. In DNA form, the CDR3 reads TGCGCCAGCAGCTCCCTCGAAAGTTTCCCTCCCTACGAGCAGTACTTC. Translation: CASSSLESFPPYEQYF. The full variable domain, completed using reference TRBV5-1 and TRBJ2-7, is KAGVTQTPRYLIKTRGQQVTLSCSPISGHRSVSWYQQTPGQGLQFLFEYFSETQRNKGNFPGRFSGRQFSNSRSEMNVSTLELGDSALYLCASSSLESFPPYEQYFGPGTRLTVT.

CDR3 residues: CASSLAYSEWEEQYF. The CDR3 region has the DNA TGTGCCAGCAGCTTGGCCTATTCGGAGTGGGAAGAGCAGTACTTC. J is TRBJ2-7 and V is TRBV5-6; D is uncertain. CDR1 is SGHDT and CDR2 is YYEEEE in the germline V gene. The CDR3 has 15 residues. V was trimmed by 0 bases and J by 7 bases, leaving 17 bases between them.

Worth noting for this clone: In the same sample, other DNA sequences code for this CDR3. The CDR3 here is CASSFSGGYTF. The CDR3 bases are TGTGCCAGCAGTTTTTCGGGTGGCTACACCTTC. This rearrangement joins TRBV28 to TRBJ1-2; D is ambiguous. The germline gives CDR1 MDHEN, CDR2 SYDVKM. This CDR3 has 11 amino acids. The V end was cut by 3 bases, the J end by 7 bases, with 6 bases between.

This rearrangement joins TRBV4-1 to TRBJ2-3; 8 bases line up with TRBD1. Germline trimming cut 7 bases from V and 0 bases from J; bases unmatched to any gene: 9. Germline V gives CDR1 MGHRA, CDR2 YSYEKL. This CDR3 contains 16 residues. The CDR3 reads CASTQWQGASTDTQYF. Written as DNA, the CDR3 is TGCGCCAGCACCCAGTGGCAGGGGGCTAGCACAGATACGCAGTATTTT.

The rearrangement joins TRBV21-1 to TRBJ1-5. TRBV21-1 is deemed a pseudogene. This CDR3 comprises 17 residues. CDR3 DNA sequence: TGTGCCAGCAGCAAAGCGCGGGGCCTTGAGAGCAATCAGCCCCAGCATTTT. Translating gives CASSKARGLESNQPQHF.

The rearrangement uses TRBV7-8 and TRBJ2-2, with 9 bases that match TRBD2. CDR1 is SGHVS, CDR2 FQNEAQ, per germline. This CDR3 comprises 17 residues. The V gene end was trimmed by 1 base and the J gene end by 3 bases; junction bases not matched to a gene: 6. In DNA, the CDR3 is TGTGCCAGCAGCTTAGGACTAGCGGAGGGGGACACCGGGGAGCTGTTTTTT. Protein sequence: CASSLGLAEGDTGELFF.